Shown below are 13 T cell receptor beta chains from a single sample sequenced in a study of CD8 T cells in Susac syndrome. A quantity of about 0.5 to 1 ug RNA underwent reverse transcription using random hexamers. TCRdb analysed the immunoSEQ multiplex PCR reads with MiXCR anew, one entry per CDR3 protein. The sample carries under 200,000 distinct CDR3 sequences, about 95% recorded once. Sequenced sample: CD4+ T cells from PBMCs. The receptor source for this set is a human donor in good health.

The V gene is TRBV29-1, the J gene TRBJ1-2, with a tentative D call TRBD1 (5 bases). This CDR3 has 13 residues. CDR1 is SQVTM, CDR2 ANQGSEA, per germline. V lost 1 base and J lost 5, with 11 bases in between. In DNA form, the CDR3 reads TGCAGCGTTGAAGGGGGCAGCCGGTATGGCTACACCTTC. It codes for CSVEGGSRYGYTF.

The V call is TRBV3-1, the J call TRBJ1-1; a weak D match, TRBD1 (6 bases). The V gene's germline CDR1 is LGHDT and CDR2 YNNKEL (reference sequence). The CDR3 is made up of 14 amino acids. Trimming cost V 1 base and J 7 bases, with 13 bases left between them. CDR3 residues: CASSQAQGSGEAFF. CDR3 DNA: TGTGCCAGCAGCCAAGCTCAGGGGAGCGGTGAAGCTTTCTTT.

This chain uses TRBV6-5 with TRBJ1-2, with a weak D call TRBD1 (5 bases). Germline lookup yields CDR1 MNHEY and CDR2 SVGAGI. The CDR3 totals 14 residues. Trimming took 3 bases from V and 4 from J, leaving 12 bases between them. CDR3 region: CASSYEQGFYGYTF. DNA for the CDR3: TGTGCCAGCAGTTATGAGCAGGGTTTCTATGGCTACACCTTC.

The V and J genes are TRBV7-2 and TRBJ2-7; possible D gene TRBD2, 6 bases. This CDR3 is built from 13 residues. Germline V gene lookup returns CDR1 SGHTA and CDR2 FQGNSA. The V gene lost 5 bases and the J gene lost 4 bases, with 12 bases spanning the gap. CDR3 nucleotide sequence: TGTGCCAGCAGCGTCCGGGACTCTTACGAGCAGTACTTC. Translated, it gives CASSVRDSYEQYF.

The V and J genes are TRBV4-3 and TRBJ1-2; D gene unclear. Germline V gene sequence: CDR1 LGHNA, CDR2 YSLEER. The CDR3 has 13 residues. The V end was cut by 0 bases, the J end by 5 bases, with 7 bases between. For the CDR3, the DNA is TGCGCCAGCAGCCAAGATCAACGGTATGGCTACACCTTC. Translation gives CASSQDQRYGYTF.

V gene TRBV5-4 combines with J gene TRBJ1-1; D gene uncertain. The V end was cut by 2 bases, the J end by 1 base, with 6 bases between. Germline CDR1 SGHNT, CDR2 YYREEE (reference sequence). The length of the CDR3 is 13 residues. In DNA form, the CDR3 reads TGTGCCAGCAGCTTACAGCAGAACACTGAAGCTTTCTTT. Translating gives CASSLQQNTEAFF.

The V and J genes are TRBV6-6 and TRBJ2-1, with no clear D. Between the trimmed V and J ends, which lost 6 bases and 2 bases, there was a span of 14 bases. The CDR3 length is 15 residues. Germline V lookup: CDR1 MNHNY, CDR2 SVGAGI (reference sequence). CDR3 DNA: TGTGCCAGCAGCCTGACGGACGGAACCTACAATGAGCAGTTCTTC. Translation gives CASSLTDGTYNEQFF.

The rearrangement joins TRBV3-1 to TRBJ2-2; D is undetermined. This CDR3 spans 16 amino acids. The germline CDR1 and CDR2 sequences are LGHDT and YNNKEL (reference sequence). The V gene lost 1 base and the J gene lost 4 bases, with 13 bases spanning the gap. CDR3 bases: TGTGCCAGCAGCCAAGCGGCCCGGGTCGGCACCGGGGAGCTGTTTTTT. This sequence encodes CASSQAARVGTGELFF.

The rearrangement links TRBV29-1 to TRBJ1-5; 9 bases line up with TRBD1. CDR1 is SQVTM, CDR2 ANQGSEA, per germline. The J segment lost 11 bases and the V segment lost 7 bases, leaving 9 bases of the junction unmatched. The CDR3 runs to 12 residues. DNA for the CDR3: TGCAGCGCGGGGGACAGGGCCGCGGCCCAGCATTTT. Translation gives CSAGDRAAAQHF. Full variable domain (remainder filled in from reference TRBV29-1 and TRBJ1-5): SAVISQKPSRDICQRGTSLTIQCQVDSQVTMMFWYRQQPGQSLTLIATANQGSEATYESGFVIDKFPISRPNLTFSTLTVSNMSPEDSSIYLCSAGDRAAAQHFGDGTRLSIL.

V usage is TRBV20-1 and J usage is TRBJ2-1; D might be TRBD1 (6 bases). Germline values: CDR1 DFQATT, CDR2 SNEGSKA (reference sequence). CDR3 length: 18 amino acids. V was pared by 1 base and J by 4 bases, with 23 bases between. The CDR3 DNA follows: TGCAGTGCTAGAGCCACGAGCAGGACAGCCAGGGGTTACAATGAGCAGTTCTTC. Its translation: CSARATSRTARGYNEQFF.

The chain employs TRBV12-3 or TRBV12-4 and TRBJ2-7, with D uncertain. The CDR3 is made up of 15 amino acids. The V and J ends lost 6 bases and 1 base respectively, with 16 bases between them. CDR3 DNA sequence: TGTGCCAGCAGACACTCTGGGCGGTCATCCTACGAGCAGTACTTC. The encoded protein is CASRHSGRSSYEQYF.

The chain is built from TRBV5-4 and TRBJ2-3; 9 nucleotides match TRBD2. The J segment lost 0 bases and the V segment lost 1 base, leaving 3 bases of the junction unmatched. Germline assignment: CDR1 SGHNT and CDR2 YYREEE (reference sequence). This CDR3 is built from 16 residues. For the CDR3, the DNA is TGTGCCAGCAGCTTGCGGCTAGCGGGGAGCACAGATACGCAGTATTTT. It is translated as CASSLRLAGSTDTQYF.

The chain joins TRBV29-1 to TRBJ2-3; 12 nucleotides agree with TRBD2. With 7 bases clipped from V and 4 bases from J, the junction kept 6 bases outside the gene matches. The germline V gene encodes CDR1 SQVTM and CDR2 ANQGSEA. The CDR3 extends over 14 amino acids. As DNA, the CDR3 is TGCAGCGGCAAGACTAGCGGGGGAGCAGATACGCAGTATTTT. Protein: CSGKTSGGADTQYF.